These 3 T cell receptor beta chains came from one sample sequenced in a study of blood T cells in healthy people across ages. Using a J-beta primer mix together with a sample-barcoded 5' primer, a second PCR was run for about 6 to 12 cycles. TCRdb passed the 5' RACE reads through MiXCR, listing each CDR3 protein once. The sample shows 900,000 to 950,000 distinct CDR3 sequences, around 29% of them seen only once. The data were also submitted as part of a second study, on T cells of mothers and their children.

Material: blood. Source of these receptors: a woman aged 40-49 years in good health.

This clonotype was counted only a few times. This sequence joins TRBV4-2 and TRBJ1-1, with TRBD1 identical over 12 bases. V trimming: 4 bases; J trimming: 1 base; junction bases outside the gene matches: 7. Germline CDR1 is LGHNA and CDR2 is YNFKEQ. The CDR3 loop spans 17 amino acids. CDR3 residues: CASSRGTGGAGNTEAFF. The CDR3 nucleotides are TGTGCCAGCAGCCGGGGGACAGGGGGCGCCGGGAACACTGAAGCTTTCTTT.

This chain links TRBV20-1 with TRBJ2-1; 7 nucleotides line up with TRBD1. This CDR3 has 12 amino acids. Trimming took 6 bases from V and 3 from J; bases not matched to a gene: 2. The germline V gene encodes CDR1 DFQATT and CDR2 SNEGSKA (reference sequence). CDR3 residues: CSAGQIYNEQFF. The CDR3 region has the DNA TGCAGTGCGGGACAGATCTACAATGAGCAGTTCTTC.

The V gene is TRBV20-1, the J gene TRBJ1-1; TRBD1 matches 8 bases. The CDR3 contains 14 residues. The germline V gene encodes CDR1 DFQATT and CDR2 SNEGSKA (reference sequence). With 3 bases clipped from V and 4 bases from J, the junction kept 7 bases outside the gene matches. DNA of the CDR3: TGCAGTGCTAGGCCCAGGGGGCGCGGCACTGAAGCTTTCTTT. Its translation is CSARPRGRGTEAFF.